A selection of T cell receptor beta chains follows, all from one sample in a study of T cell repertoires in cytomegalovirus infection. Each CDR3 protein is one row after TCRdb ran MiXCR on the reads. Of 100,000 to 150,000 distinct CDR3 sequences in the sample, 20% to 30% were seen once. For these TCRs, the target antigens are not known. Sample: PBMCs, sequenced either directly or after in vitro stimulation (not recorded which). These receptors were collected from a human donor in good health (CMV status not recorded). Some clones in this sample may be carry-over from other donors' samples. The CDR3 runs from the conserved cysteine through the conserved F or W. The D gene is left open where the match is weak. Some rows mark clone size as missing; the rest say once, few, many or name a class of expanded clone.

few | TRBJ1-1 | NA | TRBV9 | CASSVTGNTEAFF | TGTGCCAGCAGCGTGACAGGGAACACTGAAGCTTTCTTT
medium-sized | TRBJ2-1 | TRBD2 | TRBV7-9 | CASRGLAAYNEQFF | TGTGCCAGCAGAGGACTAGCGGCCTACAATGAGCAGTTCTTC
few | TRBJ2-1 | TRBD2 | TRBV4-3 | CASSHLIAGSEQFF | TGCGCCAGCAGCCACCTTATAGCGGGAAGTGAGCAGTTCTTC
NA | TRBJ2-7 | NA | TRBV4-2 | CASSQGTNTYEQYF | TGTGCCAGCAGCCAAGGTACAAATACCTACGAGCAGTACTTC
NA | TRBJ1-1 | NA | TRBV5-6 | CASSPGETEAFF | TGTGCCAGCAGCCCAGGGGAAACTGAAGCTTTCTTT
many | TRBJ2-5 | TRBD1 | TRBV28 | CASSLPGQLQETQYF | TGTGCCAGCAGTTTACCGGGACAGCTACAAGAGACCCAGTACTTC
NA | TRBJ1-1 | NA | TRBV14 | CASSQDDRNTEAFF | TGTGCCAGCAGCCAAGATGACAGGAACACTGAAGCTTTCTTT
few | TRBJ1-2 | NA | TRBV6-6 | CASSFQSNYGYTF | TGTGCCAGCAGTTTTCAGAGTAACTATGGCTACACCTTC
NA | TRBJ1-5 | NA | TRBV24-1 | CATSDPSEGQNSQPQHF | TGTGCCACCAGTGACCCGTCTGAGGGGCAGAATAGTCAGCCCCAGCATTTT
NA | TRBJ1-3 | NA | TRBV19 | CASSITGPGNTIYF | TGTGCCAGTAGTATAACGGGGCCTGGAAACACCATATATTTT
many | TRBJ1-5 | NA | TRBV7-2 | CASSLSQGGSNQPQHF | TGTGCCAGCAGCTTATCCCAGGGAGGGAGCAATCAGCCCCAGCATTTT
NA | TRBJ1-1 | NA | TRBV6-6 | CASSKGGGLGLNTEAFF | TGTGCCAGCAGTAAAGGGGGGGGGTTGGGTTTGAACACTGAAGCTTTCTTT
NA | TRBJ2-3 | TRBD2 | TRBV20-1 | CSARDGLAGVTDTQYF | TGCAGTGCTAGAGATGGACTAGCGGGAGTCACAGATACGCAGTATTTT
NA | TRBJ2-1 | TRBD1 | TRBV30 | CAWSGDRGYNEQFF | TGTGCCTGGAGTGGGGACAGAGGGTACAATGAGCAGTTCTTC
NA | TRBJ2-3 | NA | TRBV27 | CASSLGDSRDTQYF | TGTGCCAGCAGTTTAGGGGATAGCAGGGATACGCAGTATTTT
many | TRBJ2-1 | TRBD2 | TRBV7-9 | CASSRTGTSGLNEQFF | TGTGCCAGCAGCCGAACGGGGACTAGCGGACTCAATGAGCAGTTCTTC